This T cell receptor beta chain was sequenced in a study of beta chain features in type 1 diabetes. Only a few counts were recorded for this clone. Isolation of CD4+ naive, central memory, regulatory and stem cell-like memory cells was achieved by sorting via CD45RO/CCR7/CD25/CD127/CD95/CD27. This CDR3 has 13 amino acids. Germline assignment: CDR1 SSHAT and CDR2 FNYEAQ (reference sequence). Trimming removed 5 bases from V and 1 base from J, with 8 bases in between. Since all of the isolated RNA was reverse transcribed, expressed TCRB transcripts were what got sequenced. Libraries were prepared by immunoSEQ multiplex PCR; TCRdb keeps only in-frame clonotypes and omits some of them. The data show around 250,000 clones, with about 30% seen just once and approximately 4% held by the top ten.

Sequenced input: central memory CD4+ T cells from blood. The chain is built from TRBV7-7 and TRBJ1-1; D is unclear. This clonotype was sampled from a man younger than 40 in good health. For the CDR3, the DNA is TGTGCCAGCAGCCAGACTACGAACACTGAAGCTTTCTTT. Translating gives CASSQTTNTEAFF.